The subject of this entry is one TCR beta chain. Assay: immunoSEQ multiplex PCR; the TCRdb copy retains only in-frame clones and omits some. This sample carries under 60,000 clones, 65% to 85% of them seen once, and the ten largest clones take roughly 10%. The data belong to a study of blood T cell repertoires in COVID-19. Trimming took 6 bases from V and 5 from J; bases not matched to a gene: 6. CDR1 is SNHLY and CDR2 is FYNNEI in the germline V gene. This CDR3 is 15 amino acids long. Material: peripheral blood. This chain uses TRBV2 with TRBJ1-4; 10 bases align to TRBD1. This sequence was found in a man younger than 45 with COVID-19, enrolled during active disease. CDR3 region: CASSRDRGRNEKLFF. The CDR3 DNA reads as TGTGCCAGCAGCCGCGACAGGGGGCGCAATGAAAAACTGTTTTTT.